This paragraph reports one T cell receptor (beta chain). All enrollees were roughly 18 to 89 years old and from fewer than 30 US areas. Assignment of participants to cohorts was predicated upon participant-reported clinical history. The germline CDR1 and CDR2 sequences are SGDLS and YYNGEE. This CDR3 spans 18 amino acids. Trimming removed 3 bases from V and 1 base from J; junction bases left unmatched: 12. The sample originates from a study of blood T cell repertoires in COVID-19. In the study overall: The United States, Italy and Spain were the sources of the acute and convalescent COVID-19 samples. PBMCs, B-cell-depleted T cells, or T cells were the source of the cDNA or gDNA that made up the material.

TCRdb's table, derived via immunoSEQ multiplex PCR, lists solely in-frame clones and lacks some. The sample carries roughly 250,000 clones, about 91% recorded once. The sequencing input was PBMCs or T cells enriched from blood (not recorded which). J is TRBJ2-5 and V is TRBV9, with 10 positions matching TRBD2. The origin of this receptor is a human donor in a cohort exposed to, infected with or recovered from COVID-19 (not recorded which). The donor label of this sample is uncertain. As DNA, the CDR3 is TGTGCCAGCAGCGGTGGGCCCTTTAGCGGGGGGCTCCAAGAGACCCAGTACTTC. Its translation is CASSGGPFSGGLQETQYF.